One and the same sample provided the 27 T cell receptor beta chains below, sequenced in a study of response to subunit inactivated influenza vaccine. TCRdb used MiXCR to reprocess the RT-PCR reads, holding one entry per CDR3 protein. The profile shows some 600,000 distinct CDR3 sequences, 12% to 15% of them singletons. Sample: PBMCs from blood, taken approximately 15 days before vaccination. These TCRs come from a man aged 50-59 years who received an inactivated influenza vaccine.

The rearrangement uses TRBV5-1 and TRBJ2-3, with D uncertain. The CDR3 spans 15 residues. Per the germline V gene, CDR1 is SGHRS and CDR2 is YFSETQ. The ends were cut back, 2 bases at V and 0 bases at J, with 10 bases in the middle. The CDR3 sequence: CASSLTYISTDTQYF. CDR3 nucleotides: TGCGCCAGCAGCTTAACTTACATCAGCACAGATACGCAGTATTTT.

This rearrangement joins TRBV27 to TRBJ2-3; D unresolved. The CDR3 contains 15 residues. The V end lost 3 bases, the J end lost 1 base, and 11 bases lay between the germline ends. Germline CDR1 MNHEY, CDR2 SMNVEV (reference sequence). The CDR3: CASSFKGLGTDTQYF. As DNA, the CDR3 is TGTGCCAGCAGTTTTAAAGGGCTGGGCACAGATACGCAGTATTTT.

The J gene is TRBJ2-7, the V gene TRBV11-2; maybe TRBD2 (7 bases). V was cut by 5 bases and J by 4 bases, with 15 bases left in between. The germline V gene has CDR1 SGHAT and CDR2 FQNNGV. There are 14 residues in the CDR3. The DNA of the CDR3 is TGTGCCAGCAGCGCTGGGGGGGGCGCATACGAGCAGTACTTC. It specifies CASSAGGGAYEQYF.

This clonotype was seen many times. V gene TRBV6-5 combines with J gene TRBJ2-3; possibly TRBD1 for D (8 bases). Trimming took off 4 bases at V and 2 bases at J, with 19 bases between the two ends. CDR3 length: 17 amino acids. Germline V CDR1 and CDR2: MNHEY, SVGAGI. CDR3 loop: CASSSLRQGRDTDTQYF. DNA for the CDR3: TGTGCCAGCAGTTCCTTACGACAGGGGAGGGACACAGATACGCAGTATTTT.

This clonotype was observed a handful of times. The chain is built from TRBV6-1 and TRBJ2-1; D gene uncertain. The CDR3 has 15 amino acids. Trimming took off 7 bases at V and 5 bases at J, with 18 bases between the two ends. Germline V gene sequence: CDR1 MNHNS, CDR2 SASEGT. CDR3 bases: TGTGCCAGCACCCAGACCCGGCTCGGACACAATGAGCAGTTCTTC. Translating it yields CASTQTRLGHNEQFF.

Many counts were recorded for this clonotype. The chain joins TRBV6-2 or TRBV6-3 to TRBJ2-5, with TRBD1 matching 7 bases. The CDR3 is made up of 14 amino acids. Trimming cost V 6 bases and J 1 base; bases outside gene matches: 5. The germline V gene has CDR1 MNHEY and CDR2 SVGEGT. CDR3 sequence reads: CASRPGTVQETQYF. The DNA for the CDR3 is TGTGCCAGCAGACCCGGGACAGTCCAAGAGACCCAGTACTTC.

The chain recombines TRBV7-7 with TRBJ2-2, with no clear D. Looked up from germline, CDR1 is SSHAT and CDR2 is FNYEAQ (reference sequence). Deletions cut 6 bases from V and 1 base from J, with 9 bases between. The CDR3 extends over 14 amino acids. In DNA, the CDR3 is TGTGCCAGCAGGCGTAACAGGAACACCGGGGAGCTGTTTTTT. Translation: CASRRNRNTGELFF.

The J gene is TRBJ1-3, the V gene TRBV30; D is ambiguous. This CDR3 comprises 13 residues. CDR1 and CDR2 from the germline V gene are GTSNPN and SVGIG (reference sequence). V was clipped by 4 bases and J by 10 bases, with 17 bases between them. The CDR3 spells CAWTGPGGVTIYF. The CDR3 DNA sequence: TGTGCCTGGACCGGACCGGGTGGGGTAACCATATATTTT.

This clonotype was recorded a few times. The chain has TRBV7-9 and TRBJ2-7; D tentatively fits TRBD1 or TRBD2 (6 bases each). V was trimmed by 1 base and J by 3 bases, leaving 19 bases between them. This CDR3 is 17 amino acids long. CDR1 is SEHNR and CDR2 is FQNEAQ in the germline V gene (reference sequence). The DNA for the CDR3 is TGTGCCAGCAGCTTAGGAGAGCGTGGAGGGACAATCTACGAGCAGTACTTC. Amino acids: CASSLGERGGTIYEQYF.

There are a few counts of this clonotype. This chain uses TRBV4-1 with TRBJ2-5, with 7 bases aligning to TRBD1. Germline trimming cut 1 base from V and 1 base from J; bases unmatched to any gene: 3. This CDR3 has 15 residues. Germline V lookup: CDR1 MGHRA, CDR2 YSYEKL. The CDR3 nucleotides read TGCGCCAGCAGCCAAGGGTGGACAGGCCAAGAGACCCAGTACTTC. Translation gives CASSQGWTGQETQYF.

The gene calls are TRBV28 and TRBJ1-1; D is uncertain. Germline loops: CDR1 MDHEN, CDR2 SYDVKM. CDR3 length equals 12 residues. V lost 3 bases, J lost 5 bases, and 7 bases lay in between. This chain's CDR3 is CASSLKGTEAFF. For the CDR3, the DNA is TGTGCCAGCAGTTTGAAGGGTACTGAAGCTTTCTTT.

The chain links TRBV24-1 to TRBJ2-2; a possible D gene is TRBD2 (6 bases). The germline V and J ends were trimmed by 9 bases and 5 bases, with 15 bases remaining between them. Germline CDR1 KGHDR, CDR2 SFDVKD. The CDR3 sequence is 14 residues long. CDR3 nucleotide sequence: TGTGCCACCTCCGGGACTCCCATAACCGGGGAGCTGTTTTTT. Its protein product is CATSGTPITGELFF.

In this sample, this clonotype turned up a few times. The rearrangement joins TRBV27 to TRBJ2-3; TRBD2 matches at 13 bases. V dropped 5 bases and J dropped 4; count of bases not matched to a gene: 9. The CDR3 totals 17 residues. Germline V gene data show CDR1 as MNHEY and CDR2 as SMNVEV (reference sequence). This chain's CDR3 is CASSTGLAGVRADTQYF. Written as DNA, the CDR3 is TGTGCCAGCAGTACCGGACTAGCGGGGGTTAGGGCAGATACGCAGTATTTT.

This clonotype has just a few counts. The chain uses TRBV7-2 and TRBJ2-7, with 12 nucleotides matching TRBD2. V was clipped by 2 bases and J by 5 bases; unmatched bases: 4. CDR1 and CDR2 (germline): SGHTA, FQGNSA. The CDR3 is 15 residues long. DNA of the CDR3: TGTGCCAGCAGCTTAAGACTAGCGGGAGACAACGAGCAGTACTTC. Residues: CASSLRLAGDNEQYF.

As for this clonotype: Given a much more abundant clone one base away, this may be a read error. The chain has TRBV4-2 and TRBJ1-4; perhaps TRBD1 as D (6 bases). CDR1 and CDR2 (germline): LGHNA, YNFKEQ. CDR3 length: 14 amino acids. V was cut by 3 bases and J by 8 bases, with 13 bases left in between. CDR3: CASSQIQGDEKLFF. The CDR3 region has the DNA TGTGCCAGCAGCCAGATACAGGGAGACGAAAAACTGTTTTTT.

This clonotype occurred a few times. This rearrangement joins TRBV20-1 to TRBJ2-1; D is unresolved. CDR3 length equals 14 residues. With 3 bases removed from V and 0 bases from J, the gap between germline ends came to 9 bases. In germline, CDR1 is DFQATT, CDR2 SNEGSKA (reference sequence). For the CDR3, the DNA is TGCAGTGCTAGGTCCCACAACTCCTACAATGAGCAGTTCTTC. Translated, it gives CSARSHNSYNEQFF.

This clonotype was detected a few times. The rearrangement joins TRBV27 to TRBJ2-1; 10 bases are a match to TRBD2. The CDR3 has 15 amino acids. V dropped 5 bases and J dropped 7; count of bases not matched to a gene: 8. From germline, CDR1 is MNHEY and CDR2 SMNVEV (reference sequence). The CDR3 protein is CASSTSSGSLNEQFF. Written as DNA, the CDR3 is TGTGCCAGCAGTACATCTAGCGGGAGTTTAAATGAGCAGTTCTTC.

This clonotype was picked up many times. The rearrangement joins TRBV28 to TRBJ1-1; D is possibly TRBD1 (5 bases). CDR1 and CDR2 (germline): MDHEN, SYDVKM. CDR3 length: 15 residues. V was clipped by 5 bases and J by 5 bases, with 18 bases between them. The CDR3 is CASSPSARGGTEAFF. The CDR3 region has the DNA TGTGCCAGCAGTCCATCAGCTAGGGGAGGAACTGAAGCTTTCTTT.

This sequence joins TRBV19 and TRBJ2-2; 8 bases agree with TRBD1. In germline, CDR1 is LNHDA, CDR2 SQIVND (reference sequence). The V segment lost 7 bases and the J segment 0 bases; nucleotides outside the gene matches: 4. This CDR3 contains 15 residues. The CDR3 protein is CASTRDRSNTGELFF. In DNA form, the CDR3 reads TGTGCCAGTACCAGGGACAGGTCGAACACCGGGGAGCTGTTTTTT.

This clonotype has a handful of counts. The CDR3 coding sequence is TGTGCCAGCAGCTCGGCGGTAGCGGGGGGGAAAGAGACCCAGTACTTC. Amino acid sequence: CASSSAVAGGKETQYF. The rearrangement joins TRBV5-4 to TRBJ2-5; 11 positions agree with TRBD2. With 3 bases clipped from V and 3 bases from J, the junction kept 7 bases outside the gene matches. Per germline, CDR1 SGHNT and CDR2 YYREEE (reference sequence). CDR3 length: 16 amino acids.

This clonotype showed up many times. This chain links TRBV5-5 with TRBJ2-7, with TRBD2 as a possible D gene (5 bases). Deletions cut 4 bases from V and 3 bases from J, with 8 bases between. The CDR3 is 12 amino acids. The germline CDR1 and CDR2 sequences are SGHKS and YYEKEE (reference sequence). The CDR3 reads CASSKGDYEQYF. In DNA, the CDR3 is TGTGCCAGCAGCAAGGGAGACTACGAGCAGTACTTC.

This chain links TRBV6-5 with TRBJ2-5; 8 positions match TRBD1. CDR1 is MNHEY and CDR2 is SVGAGI in the germline V gene. Unmatched junction bases numbered 5, after V lost 0 bases and J lost 5 bases. CDR3 length: 15 residues. The CDR3 nucleotides are TGTGCCAGCAGTTACTCGGGCAGGGGGCTGGAGACCCAGTACTTC. Translation: CASSYSGRGLETQYF.

The chain joins TRBV28 to TRBJ2-7, with a possible D match to TRBD1 (5 bases). Germline loops: CDR1 MDHEN, CDR2 SYDVKM. V lost 3 bases to trimming and J lost 12 bases, with 15 bases between them. This CDR3 is 12 amino acids long. CDR3 DNA sequence: TGTGCCAGCAGTTTGTCAGGCAGGGTAATGTACTTC. Its protein is CASSLSGRVMYF.

In its sample, this clonotype was seen a few times. The chain recombines TRBV4-2 with TRBJ2-5; the D is unclear. Germline V gene lookup returns CDR1 LGHNA and CDR2 YNFKEQ. The V end lost 2 bases, the J end lost 2 bases, and 9 bases lay between the germline ends. The CDR3 has 14 residues. CDR3 coding DNA: TGTGCCAGCAGCCAAAGCCTACAGCAAGAGACCCAGTACTTC. This sequence encodes CASSQSLQQETQYF.

There are a few counts of this clonotype. The J gene is TRBJ2-4, the V gene TRBV4-2; TRBD2 aligns across 10 bases. The CDR3 runs 17 residues. CDR1 and CDR2 (germline): LGHNA, YNFKEQ. Trimming at V came to 0 bases and at J to 9 bases, leaving 11 bases not matched to a gene. CDR3 sequence reads: CASSQEAGSGGRGIQYF. The CDR3 bases are TGTGCCAGCAGCCAAGAGGCTGGTAGCGGGGGGCGGGGCATTCAGTACTTC.

The chain combines TRBV15 with TRBJ2-3; D gene ambiguous. CDR3 length: 13 amino acids. Trimming stripped 6 bases from V and 1 base from J, with 8 bases between. Germline V lookup: CDR1 LNHNV, CDR2 YYDKDF (reference sequence). CDR3 protein: CATSTGGTDTQYF. The CDR3 region has the DNA TGTGCCACCAGTACTGGGGGCACAGATACGCAGTATTTT.

This clonotype was picked up a small number of times. The chain has TRBV12-5 and TRBJ2-1; no clear D. The length of the CDR3 is 13 residues. The V end was cut by 5 bases, the J end by 0 bases, with 5 bases between. Per germline, CDR1 LGHNT and CDR2 FRNRAP. The CDR3 region is CASGMSSYNEQFF. The CDR3 DNA follows: TGTGCTAGTGGTATGAGCTCCTACAATGAGCAGTTCTTC.